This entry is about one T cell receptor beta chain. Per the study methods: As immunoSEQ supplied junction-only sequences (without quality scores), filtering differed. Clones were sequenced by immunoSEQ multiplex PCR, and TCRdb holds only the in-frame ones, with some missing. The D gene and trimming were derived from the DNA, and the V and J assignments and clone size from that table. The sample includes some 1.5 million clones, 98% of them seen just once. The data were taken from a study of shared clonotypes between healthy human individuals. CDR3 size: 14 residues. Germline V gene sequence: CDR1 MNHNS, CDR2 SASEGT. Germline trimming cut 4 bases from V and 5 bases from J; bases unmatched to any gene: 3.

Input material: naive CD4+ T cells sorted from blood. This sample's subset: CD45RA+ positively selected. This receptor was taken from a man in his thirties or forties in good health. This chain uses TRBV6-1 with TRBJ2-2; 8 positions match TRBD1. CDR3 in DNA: TGTGCCAGCAGTGGGCGGACAGGGACCGGGGAGCTGTTTTTT. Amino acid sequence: CASSGRTGTGELFF.